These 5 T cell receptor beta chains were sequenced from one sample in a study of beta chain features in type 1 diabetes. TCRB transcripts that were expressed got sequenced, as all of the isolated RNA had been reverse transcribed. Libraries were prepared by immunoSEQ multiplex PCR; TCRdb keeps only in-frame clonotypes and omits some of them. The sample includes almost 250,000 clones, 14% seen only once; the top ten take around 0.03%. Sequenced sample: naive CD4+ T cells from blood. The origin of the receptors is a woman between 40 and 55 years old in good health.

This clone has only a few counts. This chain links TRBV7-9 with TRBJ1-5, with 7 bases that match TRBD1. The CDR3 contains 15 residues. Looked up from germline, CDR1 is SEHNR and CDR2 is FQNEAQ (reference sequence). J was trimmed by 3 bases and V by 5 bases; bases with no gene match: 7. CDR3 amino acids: CASSRSQGFNQPQHF. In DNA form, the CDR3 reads TGTGCCAGCAGCCGTTCACAGGGGTTCAATCAGCCCCAGCATTTT.

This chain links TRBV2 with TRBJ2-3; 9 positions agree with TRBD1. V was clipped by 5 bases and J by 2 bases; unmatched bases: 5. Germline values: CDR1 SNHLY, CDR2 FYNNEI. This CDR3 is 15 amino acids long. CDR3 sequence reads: CASSRDRAYTDTQYF. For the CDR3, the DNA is TGTGCCAGCAGTCGGGACAGGGCCTACACAGATACGCAGTATTTT.

The DNA for the CDR3 is TGTGCCAGCACCTCCCGGCTGGCGGGGAACACTGAAGCTTTCTTT. Protein: CASTSRLAGNTEAFF. The chain couples TRBV6-1 to TRBJ1-1, with D unresolved. This CDR3 spans 15 amino acids. Trimming shortened V by 7 bases and J by 1 base, and 16 bases separated the two germline ends. Germline assignment: CDR1 MNHNS and CDR2 SASEGT.

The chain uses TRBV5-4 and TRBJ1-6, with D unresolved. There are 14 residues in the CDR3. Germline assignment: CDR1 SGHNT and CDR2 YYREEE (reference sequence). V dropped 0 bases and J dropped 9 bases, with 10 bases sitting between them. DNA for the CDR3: TGTGCCAGCAGCTTGGACCTGAGTGTTTCACCCCTCCACTTT. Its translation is CASSLDLSVSPLHF.

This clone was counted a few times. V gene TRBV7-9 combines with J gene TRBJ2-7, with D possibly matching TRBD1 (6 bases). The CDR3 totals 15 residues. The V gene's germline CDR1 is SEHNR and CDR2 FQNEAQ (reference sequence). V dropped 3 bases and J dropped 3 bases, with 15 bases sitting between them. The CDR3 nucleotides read TGTGCCAGCAGCTTGCCGACAGGACAAATCTACGAGCAGTACTTC. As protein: CASSLPTGQIYEQYF.